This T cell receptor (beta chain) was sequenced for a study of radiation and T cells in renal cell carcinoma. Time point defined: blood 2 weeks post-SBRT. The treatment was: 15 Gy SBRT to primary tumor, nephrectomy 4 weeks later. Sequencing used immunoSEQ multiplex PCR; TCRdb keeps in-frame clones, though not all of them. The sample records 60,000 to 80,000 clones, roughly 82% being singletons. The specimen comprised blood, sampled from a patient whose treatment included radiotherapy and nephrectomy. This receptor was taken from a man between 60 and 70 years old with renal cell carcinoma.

The CDR3 protein is CATSGDYNQPQHF. The CDR3 bases are TGTGCCACCTCGGGAGACTACAATCAGCCCCAGCATTTT. The chain carries TRBV28 and TRBJ1-5, with unresolved D. Trimming shortened V by 10 bases and J by 3 bases, and 13 bases separated the two germline ends. Germline V lookup: CDR1 MDHEN, CDR2 SYDVKM. The CDR3 extends over 13 amino acids.